Listed below are T cell receptor beta chains from one sample, sequenced in a study of OX40 agonist ivuxolimab in advanced cancers. Using immunoSEQ multiplex PCR, the repertoire was profiled, and TCRdb retains in-frame clones only, with some absent. The sample lists about 69,000 clones, approximately 90% occurring once. The sample consisted of CD4+ or CD8+ T cells sorted from blood, taken in a trial of the OX40 agonist ivuxolimab. The origin of the receptors is an adult with an advanced solid tumor such as melanoma, head and neck, liver or kidney cancer. Both conserved end residues are part of each CDR3. A D gene is named only where the DNA matches it firmly. Not all rows give a size; the values are once, few, many and, for expanded clones, a class.

v_call	d_call	j_call	clone_size	cdr3_aa	cdr3_nt
TRBV29-1	-	TRBJ2-2	-	CSAPAGANTGELFF	TGCAGCGCCCCCGCGGGCGCGAACACCGGGGAGCTGTTTTTT
TRBV9	TRBD2	TRBJ2-2	-	CASSVRTSGRAGGELFF	TGTGCCAGCAGCGTTCGGACTAGCGGGAGGGCCGGCGGGGAGCTGTTTTTT
TRBV5-1	TRBD1	TRBJ1-2	once	CASSFDQAGTAYGYTF	TGCGCCAGCAGCTTTGACCAGGCCGGGACAGCTTATGGCTACACCTTC
TRBV7-2	TRBD1	TRBJ1-5	-	CASSRTGDGYWPQHF	TGTGCCAGCAGCAGGACAGGGGATGGGTATTGGCCCCAGCATTTT
TRBV5-6	-	TRBJ2-1	-	CASSLMSAEQFF	TGTGCCAGCAGCTTGATGAGCGCCGAGCAGTTCTTC
TRBV4-1	TRBD2	TRBJ2-1	-	CASSQGAGDLDEQFF	TGCGCCAGCAGCCAAGGGGCGGGAGACCTCGATGAGCAGTTCTTC
TRBV2	TRBD1	TRBJ1-1	-	CANDRGDTEAFF	TGTGCCAACGACAGGGGCGACACTGAAGCTTTCTTT
TRBV5-5	-	TRBJ2-3	once	CASSSEAFDRTQYF	TGTGCCAGCAGCTCCGAAGCGTTCGACCGTACGCAGTATTTT
TRBV7-8	-	TRBJ2-3	-	CASSGGYRQSTDTQYF	TGTGCCAGCAGCGGGGGTTACCGACAGTCCACAGATACGCAGTATTTT
TRBV27	-	TRBJ1-2	-	CASSVAARTDTILLYGYTF	TGTGCCAGCAGTGTAGCGGCAAGGACAGATACTATACTCCTTTATGGCTACACCTTC
TRBV9	TRBD1	TRBJ2-7	once	CASSVATGTVIYEQYF	TGTGCCAGCAGCGTAGCCACCGGGACAGTGATCTACGAGCAGTACTTC
TRBV5-4	-	TRBJ2-1	-	CASSLYLSNEQFF	TGTGCCAGCAGCTTGTACTTATCCAATGAGCAGTTCTTC
TRBV5-1	-	TRBJ2-7	-	CASSSHSGTGPYEQYF	TGCGCCAGCAGCTCCCATAGCGGGACAGGGCCCTACGAGCAGTACTTC
TRBV4-1	TRBD1	TRBJ1-1	once	CASSLYRGLNTEAFF	TGCGCCAGCAGCCTCTACAGGGGACTGAACACTGAAGCTTTCTTT
TRBV6-1	-	TRBJ2-7	-	CASSVYSTYEQYF	TGTGCCAGCAGTGTTTACAGTACCTACGAGCAGTACTTC
TRBV7-9	TRBD1	TRBJ1-4	few	CASSDWTGGREKLFF	TGTGCCAGCAGCGACTGGACAGGGGGCCGGGAAAAACTGTTTTTT
TRBV7-9	-	TRBJ2-7	once	CASSEAPYEQYF	TGTGCCAGCAGCGAGGCCCCCTACGAGCAGTACTTC
TRBV7-2	-	TRBJ2-5	-	CASSLEEGVGLGTQETQYF	TGTGCCAGCAGCTTAGAAGAAGGGGTGGGTTTGGGGACGCAAGAGACCCAGTACTTC
TRBV28	-	TRBJ1-2	-	CASYPPDRSNYGYTF	TGTGCCAGCTACCCCCCCGACAGATCCAACTATGGCTACACCTTC
TRBV4-3	-	TRBJ2-7	-	CASSQDLGGTDIPYEQYF	TGCGCCAGCAGCCAAGACCTCGGCGGGACAGATATTCCCTACGAGCAGTACTTC
TRBV28	-	TRBJ2-1	few	CASSFSAAVNEQFF	TGTGCCAGCAGTTTCTCGGCGGCCGTCAATGAGCAGTTCTTC
TRBV27	-	TRBJ1-6	-	CASSFKGTNSPLHF	TGTGCCAGCAGTTTTAAAGGGACTAATTCACCCCTCCACTTT
TRBV6-6	-	TRBJ1-1	-	CASSTRVMNTEAFF	TGTGCCAGCAGTACTCGTGTCATGAACACTGAAGCTTTCTTT
TRBV6-6	TRBD1	TRBJ1-1	-	CASSSQGARTEAFF	TGTGCCAGCAGTTCCCAGGGGGCAAGGACTGAAGCTTTCTTT
TRBV7-9	TRBD2	TRBJ2-5	-	CASSGGRTQETQYF	TGTGCCAGCTCCGGCGGGAGGACCCAAGAGACCCAGTACTTC
TRBV9	-	TRBJ2-2	-	CASSRPSANTGELFF	TGTGCCAGCAGCCGCCCTAGCGCGAACACCGGGGAGCTGTTTTTT
TRBV7-9	-	TRBJ2-2	-	CASTGEVGELFF	TGTGCCAGCACTGGGGAGGTCGGGGAGCTGTTTTTT
TRBV13	TRBD1	TRBJ2-2	-	CASSFPGQGAGELFF	TGTGCCAGCAGCTTTCCGGGACAGGGGGCCGGGGAGCTGTTTTTT
TRBV13	-	TRBJ1-4	-	CASSLGTNEKLFF	TGTGCCAGCAGCTTGGGAACCAATGAAAAACTGTTTTTT
TRBV9	TRBD2	TRBJ2-3	-	CASSVGLAGGRSTDTQYF	TGTGCCAGCAGCGTAGGGCTAGCGGGGGGGAGGAGCACAGATACGCAGTATTTT
TRBV11-2	-	TRBJ2-7	few	CASSINSLRGLGSYEQYF	TGTGCCAGCAGCATCAACTCGTTAAGGGGGCTCGGGAGCTACGAGCAGTACTTC
TRBV4-3	TRBD1	TRBJ1-1	-	CASSQTGGGSEAFF	TGCGCCAGCAGCCAAACAGGAGGGGGCTCTGAAGCTTTCTTT